The 17 T cell receptor beta chains below all came from one sample that was sequenced in a study of cytomegalovirus exposure and HLA in healthy donors. Sequencing used immunoSEQ multiplex PCR; TCRdb keeps in-frame clones, though not all of them. The sample carries roughly 300,000 clones, roughly 87% recorded once. The source material was PBMCs. The receptors derive from a woman aged 25 to 39 in good health and CMV-seropositive.

This sequence joins TRBV27 and TRBJ2-5; D not resolved. The germline V gene encodes CDR1 MNHEY and CDR2 SMNVEV (reference sequence). This CDR3 is 17 amino acids long. Trimming removed 0 bases from V and 5 bases from J, with 19 bases in between. The CDR3 coding sequence is TGTGCCAGCAGTTTATCGAACCCTCCTCAGATCGGGGAGACCCAGTACTTC. This sequence encodes CASSLSNPPQIGETQYF.

CDR3 DNA sequence: TGTGCCAGCAGCTTAGTGGTGGGGCCCTACGAGCAGTACTTC. It is translated as CASSLVVGPYEQYF. The chain carries TRBV7-2 and TRBJ2-7; a possible D gene is TRBD1 (5 bases). Trimming pared 1 base from V and 2 bases from J, leaving 9 bases between. The germline V gene encodes CDR1 SGHTA and CDR2 FQGNSA. The CDR3 sequence is 14 residues long.

The chain joins TRBV29-1 to TRBJ1-1, with D unclear. This CDR3 contains 13 residues. The germline gives CDR1 SQVTM, CDR2 ANQGSEA. V dropped 5 bases and J dropped 0 bases, with 10 bases sitting between them. This CDR3 is CSVIGRVNTEAFF. CDR3 in DNA: TGCAGCGTTATTGGACGGGTGAACACTGAAGCTTTCTTT.

This clone occurred a few times. This chain links TRBV2 with TRBJ2-7, with D perhaps TRBD1 (5 bases). V was cut by 4 bases and J by 4 bases, with 8 bases left in between. From germline, CDR1 is SNHLY and CDR2 FYNNEI. The CDR3 extends over 12 amino acids. The CDR3 nucleotides are TGTGCCAGCAGTGGGACAAGTTACGAGCAGTACTTC. It specifies CASSGTSYEQYF.

This CDR3 reads CASSFNSGTGYGYTF. As DNA, the CDR3 is TGTGCCAGCAGCTTTAATTCAGGGACTGGCTATGGCTACACCTTC. The gene calls are TRBV5-8 and TRBJ1-2, with D possibly matching TRBD1 (5 bases). The CDR3 has 15 amino acids. V was trimmed by 2 bases and J by 4 bases, leaving 15 bases between them. Germline V gives CDR1 SGHTS, CDR2 YDEGEE.

In its sample, this clone was seen once. CDR3 in amino acids: CASSPQGLSGANVLTF. The CDR3 region has the DNA TGTGCCAGCAGCCCACAGGGACTGAGTGGGGCCAACGTCCTGACTTTC. J is TRBJ2-6 and V is TRBV11-2; D might be TRBD1 or TRBD2, each matching 6 bases. The germline V and J ends were trimmed by 5 bases and 3 bases, with 14 bases remaining between them. CDR1 is SGHAT, CDR2 FQNNGV, per germline. This CDR3 spans 16 amino acids.

The chain recombines TRBV9 with TRBJ2-1; TRBD2 matches 8 bases. CDR1 is SGDLS and CDR2 is YYNGEE in the germline V gene. This CDR3 is built from 13 residues. V lost 0 bases, J lost 10 bases, and 3 bases stayed unmatched. The DNA of the CDR3 is TGTGCCAGCAGCGTAGGCGGCGGGGGGGAGCAGTTCTTC. Residues: CASSVGGGGEQFF. Looking up the rest from reference TRBV9 and TRBJ2-1 gives the full variable domain: DSGVTQTPKHLITATGQRVTLRCSPRSGDLSVYWYQQSLDQGLQFLIQYYNGEERAKGNILERFSAQQFPDLHSELNLSSLELGDSALYFCASSVGGGGEQFFGPGTRLTVL.

CDR3 in DNA: TGCGCCAGCAGCTTGGGGGACAGGGCTAATGGGTTCTTC. This codes for CASSLGDRANGFF. The V call is TRBV5-1, the J call TRBJ2-1, with 9 nucleotides matching TRBD1. Germline V gives CDR1 SGHRS, CDR2 YFSETQ. The J segment lost 15 bases and the V segment lost 0 bases, leaving 7 bases of the junction unmatched. This CDR3 has 13 residues.

The V gene is TRBV27, the J gene TRBJ2-5; TRBD2 matches at 10 bases. Germline V gives CDR1 MNHEY, CDR2 SMNVEV (reference sequence). The V and J ends lost 4 bases and 10 bases, in that order; junction bases with no gene match: 0. This CDR3 is built from 11 residues. The CDR3 sequence: CASSSSGSQYF. In nucleotides, the CDR3 is TGTGCCAGCAGTTCTAGCGGGAGCCAGTACTTC.

The genes are TRBV5-8 and TRBJ2-1, with D possibly matching TRBD2 (6 bases). V shed 1 base and J shed 6 bases, with 14 bases lying between them. Germline V gives CDR1 SGHTS, CDR2 YDEGEE. The CDR3 spans 15 residues. The CDR3 nucleotides read TGTGCCAGCAGCTTGTCTTGGGGGACTTTCAATGAGCAGTTCTTC. As protein: CASSLSWGTFNEQFF.

This sequence joins TRBV19 and TRBJ1-4, with TRBD1 identical over 8 bases. The junction had 5 bases not matched to a gene; V was cut back by 3 bases and J by 8 bases. In germline, CDR1 is LNHDA, CDR2 SQIVND (reference sequence). The CDR3 has 14 amino acids. CDR3 residues: CASSIGQGGEKLFF. CDR3 bases: TGTGCCAGTAGTATTGGACAGGGTGGAGAAAAACTGTTTTTT.

This clone was observed once. The sample contains more than one DNA sequence encoding this CDR3. The gene calls are TRBV9 and TRBJ2-1; 13 nucleotides match TRBD2. The CDR3 runs to 16 residues. The ends lost 2 bases at V and 1 base at J; junction bases unmatched: 0. Germline-derived CDR1 and CDR2 are SGDLS and YYNGEE. The CDR3 region has the DNA TGTGCCAGCAGCGTGGGACTAGCGGGGTCCTACAATGAGCAGTTCTTC. Its translation is CASSVGLAGSYNEQFF. Based on the CDR3 plus reference TRBV9 and TRBJ2-1, the full variable domain is DSGVTQTPKHLITATGQRVTLRCSPRSGDLSVYWYQQSLDQGLQFLIQYYNGEERAKGNILERFSAQQFPDLHSELNLSSLELGDSALYFCASSVGLAGSYNEQFFGPGTRLTVL.

The chain is built from TRBV13 and TRBJ2-2, with D possibly called TRBD1 or TRBD2 (6 bases each). The CDR3 has 16 amino acids. The V end lost 6 bases, the J end lost 1 base, and 15 bases lay between the germline ends. CDR1 PRHDT and CDR2 FYEKMQ come from the germline V gene (reference sequence). In DNA, the CDR3 is TGTGCCAGCAGTCCTCAGGAGGGGGAGAACACCGGGGAGCTGTTTTTT. Translated: CASSPQEGENTGELFF. The variable domain in full, completed from reference TRBV13 and TRBJ2-2, reads AAGVIQSPRHLIKEKRETATLKCYPIPRHDTVYWYQQGPGQDPQFLISFYEKMQSDKGSIPDRFSAQQFSDYHSELNMSSLELGDSALYFCASSPQEGENTGELFFGEGSRLTVL.

The chain couples TRBV4-2 to TRBJ2-3, with 9 bases fitting TRBD2. V lost 1 base to trimming and J lost 7 bases; unmatched junction nucleotides: 9. The germline CDR1 and CDR2 sequences are LGHNA and YNFKEQ. This CDR3 contains 16 residues. Here the CDR3 reads CASSQGVASGEHTQYF. The CDR3 nucleotides read TGTGCCAGCAGCCAAGGGGTGGCTAGCGGGGAACATACGCAGTATTTT.

The J gene is TRBJ2-2, the V gene TRBV5-1; 9 bases line up with TRBD1. There are 15 residues in the CDR3. Germline V gene data show CDR1 as SGHRS and CDR2 as YFSETQ. Germline trimming cut 4 bases from V and 5 bases from J; bases unmatched to any gene: 6. As DNA, the CDR3 is TGCGCCAGCAGCCCGGCAGGACAGGGGACCGGGGAGCTGTTTTTT. Protein product: CASSPAGQGTGELFF.

This chain uses TRBV29-1 with TRBJ2-1, with D unresolved. The germline V gene encodes CDR1 SQVTM and CDR2 ANQGSEA. Trimming took off 1 base at V and 0 bases at J, with 16 bases between the two ends. The CDR3 consists of 17 residues. This chain's CDR3 is CSVEGDRGSSSYNEQFF. The CDR3 DNA reads as TGCAGCGTTGAAGGAGACCGTGGATCTAGCTCCTACAATGAGCAGTTCTTC.

The chain uses TRBV28 and TRBJ2-1; D may be TRBD1 or TRBD2 (5 bases each). There are 11 residues in the CDR3. CDR1 is MDHEN, CDR2 SYDVKM, per germline. V lost 4 bases and J lost 15, with 13 bases in between. CDR3 amino acids: CASSSPGLGFF. In DNA, the CDR3 is TGTGCCAGCAGTTCCCCGGGGCTTGGGTTCTTC.